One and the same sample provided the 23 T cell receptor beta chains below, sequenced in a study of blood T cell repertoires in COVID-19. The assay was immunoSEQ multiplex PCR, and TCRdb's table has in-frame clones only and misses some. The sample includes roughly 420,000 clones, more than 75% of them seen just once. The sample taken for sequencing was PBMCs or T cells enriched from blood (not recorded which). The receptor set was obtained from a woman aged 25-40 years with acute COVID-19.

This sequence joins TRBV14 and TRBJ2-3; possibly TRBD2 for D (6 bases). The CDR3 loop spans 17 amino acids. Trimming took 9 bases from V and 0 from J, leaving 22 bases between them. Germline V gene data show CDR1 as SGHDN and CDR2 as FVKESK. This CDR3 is CASSEGTLKASTDTQYF. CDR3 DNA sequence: TGTGCCAGTTCAGAGGGGACTTTGAAGGCTAGCACAGATACGCAGTATTTT.

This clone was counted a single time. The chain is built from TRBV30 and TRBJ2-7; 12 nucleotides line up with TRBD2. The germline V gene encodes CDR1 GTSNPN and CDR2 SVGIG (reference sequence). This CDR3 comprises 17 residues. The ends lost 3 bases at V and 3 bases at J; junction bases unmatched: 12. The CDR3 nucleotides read TGTGCCTGGAGGGGGGGCCGGACTAGCGGGACCTTCTACGAGCAGTACTTC. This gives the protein CAWRGGRTSGTFYEQYF.

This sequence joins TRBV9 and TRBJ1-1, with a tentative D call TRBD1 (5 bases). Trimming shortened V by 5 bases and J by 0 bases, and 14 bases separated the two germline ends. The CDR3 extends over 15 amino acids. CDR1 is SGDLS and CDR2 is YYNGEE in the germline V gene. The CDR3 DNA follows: TGTGCCAGCAGTTCATTTGGACAATTGAACACTGAAGCTTTCTTT. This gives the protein CASSSFGQLNTEAFF.

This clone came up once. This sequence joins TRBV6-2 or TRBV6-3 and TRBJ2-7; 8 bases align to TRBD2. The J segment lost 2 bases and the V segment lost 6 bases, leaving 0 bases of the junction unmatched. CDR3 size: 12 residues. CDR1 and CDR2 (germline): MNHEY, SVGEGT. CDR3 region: CASSGGAYEQYF. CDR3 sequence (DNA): TGTGCCAGCAGCGGGGGGGCCTACGAGCAGTACTTC.

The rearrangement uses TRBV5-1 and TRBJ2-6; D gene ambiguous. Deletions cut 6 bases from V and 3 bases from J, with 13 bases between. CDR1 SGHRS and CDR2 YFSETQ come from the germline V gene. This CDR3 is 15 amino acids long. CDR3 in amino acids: CASNLGSSGANVLTF. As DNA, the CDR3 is TGCGCCAGCAACCTCGGGTCTAGTGGGGCCAACGTCCTGACTTTC.

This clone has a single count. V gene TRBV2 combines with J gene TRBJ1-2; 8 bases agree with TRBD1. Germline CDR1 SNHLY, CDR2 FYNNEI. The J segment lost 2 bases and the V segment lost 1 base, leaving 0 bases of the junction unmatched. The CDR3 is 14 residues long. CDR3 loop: CASSEGTGNYGYTF. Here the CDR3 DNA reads TGTGCCAGCAGTGAAGGGACAGGGAACTATGGCTACACCTTC.

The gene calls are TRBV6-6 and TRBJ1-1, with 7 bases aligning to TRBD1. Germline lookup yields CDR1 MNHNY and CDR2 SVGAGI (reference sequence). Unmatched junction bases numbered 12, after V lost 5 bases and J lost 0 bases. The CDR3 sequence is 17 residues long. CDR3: CASSRRPDRYMNTEAFF. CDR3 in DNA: TGTGCCAGCAGTCGCCGACCGGACAGGTACATGAACACTGAAGCTTTCTTT.

In nucleotides, the CDR3 is TGTGCCAGCAGCGTCCCAAAACAGGCCGTTAATGAAAAACTGTTTTTT. It codes for CASSVPKQAVNEKLFF. The chain recombines TRBV7-9 with TRBJ1-4, with D maybe TRBD1 (5 bases). V was clipped by 5 bases and J by 4 bases, with 17 bases between them. CDR1 is SEHNR and CDR2 is FQNEAQ in the germline V gene (reference sequence). The CDR3 runs 16 residues.

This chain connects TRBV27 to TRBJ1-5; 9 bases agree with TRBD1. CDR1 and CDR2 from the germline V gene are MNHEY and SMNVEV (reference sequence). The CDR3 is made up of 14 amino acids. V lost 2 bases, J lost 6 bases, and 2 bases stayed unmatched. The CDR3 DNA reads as TGTGCCAGCAGTTTACACAGGGGGCTTCAGCCCCAGCATTTT. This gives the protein CASSLHRGLQPQHF.

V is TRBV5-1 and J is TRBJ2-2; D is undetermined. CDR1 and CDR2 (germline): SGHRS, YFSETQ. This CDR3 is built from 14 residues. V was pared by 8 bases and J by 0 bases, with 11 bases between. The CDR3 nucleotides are TGCGCCAGTTCCCACAGCCCGAACACCGGGGAGCTGTTTTTT. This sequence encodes CASSHSPNTGELFF.

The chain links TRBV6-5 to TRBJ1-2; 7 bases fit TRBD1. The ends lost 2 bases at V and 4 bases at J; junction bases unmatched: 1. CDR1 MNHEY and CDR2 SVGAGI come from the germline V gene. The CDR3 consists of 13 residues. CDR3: CASSYRGLYGYTF. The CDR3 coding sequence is TGTGCCAGCAGTTACAGGGGGCTCTATGGCTACACCTTC.

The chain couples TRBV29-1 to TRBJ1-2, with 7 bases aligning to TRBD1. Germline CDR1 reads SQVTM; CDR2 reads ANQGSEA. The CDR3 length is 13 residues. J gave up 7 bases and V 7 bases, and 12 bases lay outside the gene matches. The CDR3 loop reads CSAQGGRFVGYTF. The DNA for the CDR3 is TGCAGCGCCCAAGGGGGCAGGTTCGTTGGCTACACCTTC.

CDR3 sequence reads: CASSLEAQGYEQYF. The CDR3 nucleotides are TGTGCCAGCAGCTTAGAGGCTCAGGGGTACGAGCAGTACTTC. J is TRBJ2-7 and V is TRBV7-2, with D possibly matching TRBD1 (6 bases). V dropped 1 base and J dropped 4 bases, with 11 bases sitting between them. CDR3 length: 14 residues. CDR1 is SGHTA and CDR2 is FQGNSA in the germline V gene.

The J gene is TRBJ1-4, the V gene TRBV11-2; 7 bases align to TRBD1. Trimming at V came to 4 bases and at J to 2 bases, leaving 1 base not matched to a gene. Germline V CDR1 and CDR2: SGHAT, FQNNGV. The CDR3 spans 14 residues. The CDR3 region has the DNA TGTGCCAGCAGCTCGACAGGGACTAATGAAAAACTGTTTTTT. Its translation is CASSSTGTNEKLFF.

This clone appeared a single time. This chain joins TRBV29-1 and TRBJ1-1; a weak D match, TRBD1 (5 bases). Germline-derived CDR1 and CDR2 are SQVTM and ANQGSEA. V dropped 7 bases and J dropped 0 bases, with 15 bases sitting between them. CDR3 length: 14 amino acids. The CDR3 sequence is CSALQGYLNTEAFF. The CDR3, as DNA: TGCAGCGCACTGCAGGGCTACCTGAACACTGAAGCTTTCTTT. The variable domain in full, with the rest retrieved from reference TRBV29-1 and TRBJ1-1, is SAVISQKPSRDICQRGTSLTIQCQVDSQVTMMFWYRQQPGQSLTLIATANQGSEATYESGFVIDKFPISRPNLTFSTLTVSNMSPEDSSIYLCSALQGYLNTEAFFGQGTRLTVV.

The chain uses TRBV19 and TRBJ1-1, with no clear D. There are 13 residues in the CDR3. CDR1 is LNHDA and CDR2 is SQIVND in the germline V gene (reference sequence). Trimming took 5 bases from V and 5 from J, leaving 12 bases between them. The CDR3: CASSPEGRTEAFF. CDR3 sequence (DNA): TGTGCCAGTAGTCCCGAGGGTAGGACTGAAGCTTTCTTT.

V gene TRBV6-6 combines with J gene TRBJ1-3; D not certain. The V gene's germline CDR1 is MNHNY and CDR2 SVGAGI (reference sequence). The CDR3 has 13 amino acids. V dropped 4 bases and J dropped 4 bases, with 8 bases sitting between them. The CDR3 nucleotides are TGTGCCAGCAGTTTAACAGCCGGAAACACCATATATTTT. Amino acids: CASSLTAGNTIYF.

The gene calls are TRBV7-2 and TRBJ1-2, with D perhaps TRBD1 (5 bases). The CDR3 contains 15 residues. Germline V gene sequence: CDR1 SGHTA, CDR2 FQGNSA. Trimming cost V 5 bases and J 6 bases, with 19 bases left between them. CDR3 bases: TGTGCCAGCAGCAGATCCCCTGGGGCGGTCGATGGCTACACCTTC. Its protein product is CASSRSPGAVDGYTF.

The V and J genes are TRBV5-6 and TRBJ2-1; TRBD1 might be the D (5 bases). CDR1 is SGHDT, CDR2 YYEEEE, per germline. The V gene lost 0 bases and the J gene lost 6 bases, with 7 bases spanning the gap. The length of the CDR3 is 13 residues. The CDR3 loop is CASSLVGLNEQFF. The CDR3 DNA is TGTGCCAGCAGCTTGGTGGGGCTCAATGAGCAGTTCTTC.

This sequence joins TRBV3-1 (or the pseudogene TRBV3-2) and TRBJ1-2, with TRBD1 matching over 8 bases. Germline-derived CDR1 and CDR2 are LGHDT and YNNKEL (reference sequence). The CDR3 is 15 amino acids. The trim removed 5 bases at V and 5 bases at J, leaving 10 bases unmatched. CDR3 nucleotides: TGTGCCAGCAGCTCCCGACAGGGGAAAGAATATGGCTACACCTTC. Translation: CASSSRQGKEYGYTF.

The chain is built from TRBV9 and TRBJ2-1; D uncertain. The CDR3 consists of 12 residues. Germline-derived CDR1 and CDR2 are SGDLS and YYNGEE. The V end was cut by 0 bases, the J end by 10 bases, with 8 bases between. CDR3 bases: TGTGCCAGCAGCGTAGCTGTCGGGGAGCAGTTCTTC. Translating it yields CASSVAVGEQFF. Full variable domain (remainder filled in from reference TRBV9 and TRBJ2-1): DSGVTQTPKHLITATGQRVTLRCSPRSGDLSVYWYQQSLDQGLQFLIQYYNGEERAKGNILERFSAQQFPDLHSELNLSSLELGDSALYFCASSVAVGEQFFGPGTRLTVL.

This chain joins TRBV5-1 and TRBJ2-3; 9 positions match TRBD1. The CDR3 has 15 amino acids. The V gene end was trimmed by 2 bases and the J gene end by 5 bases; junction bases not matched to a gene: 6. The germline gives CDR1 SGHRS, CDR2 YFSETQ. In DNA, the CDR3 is TGCGCCAGCAGCTTAGACAGGGGGTTAGGAGATACGCAGTATTTT. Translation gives CASSLDRGLGDTQYF.

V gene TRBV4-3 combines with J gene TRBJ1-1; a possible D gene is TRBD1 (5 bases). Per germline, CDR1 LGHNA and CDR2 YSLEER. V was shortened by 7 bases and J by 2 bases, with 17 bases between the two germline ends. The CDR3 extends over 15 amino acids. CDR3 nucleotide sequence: TGCGCCAGCAAGATAGACAGATACTCCAACACTGAAGCTTTCTTT. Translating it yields CASKIDRYSNTEAFF.